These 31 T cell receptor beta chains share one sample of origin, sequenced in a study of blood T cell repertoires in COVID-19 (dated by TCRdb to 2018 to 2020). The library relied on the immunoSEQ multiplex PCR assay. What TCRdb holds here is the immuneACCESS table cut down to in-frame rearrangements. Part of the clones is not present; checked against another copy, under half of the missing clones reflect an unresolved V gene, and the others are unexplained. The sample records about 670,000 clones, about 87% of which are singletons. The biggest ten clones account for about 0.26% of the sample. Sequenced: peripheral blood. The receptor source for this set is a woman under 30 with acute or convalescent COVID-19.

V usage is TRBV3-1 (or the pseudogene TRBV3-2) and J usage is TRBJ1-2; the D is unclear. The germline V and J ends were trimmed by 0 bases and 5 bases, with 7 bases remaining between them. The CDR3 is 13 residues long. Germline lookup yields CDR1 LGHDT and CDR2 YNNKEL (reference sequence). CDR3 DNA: TGTGCCAGCAGCCAAGATTGGGCTTATGGCTACACCTTC. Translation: CASSQDWAYGYTF.

The DNA for the CDR3 is TGTGCCAGCAGTACTTATACAGGGAAACCTGGAAACACCATATATTTT. This gives the protein CASSTYTGKPGNTIYF. This chain joins TRBV27 and TRBJ1-3; D might be TRBD1 (6 bases). The CDR3 is made up of 16 amino acids. The V gene lost 5 bases and the J gene lost 2 bases, with 16 bases spanning the gap. CDR1 is MNHEY, CDR2 SMNVEV, per germline (reference sequence).

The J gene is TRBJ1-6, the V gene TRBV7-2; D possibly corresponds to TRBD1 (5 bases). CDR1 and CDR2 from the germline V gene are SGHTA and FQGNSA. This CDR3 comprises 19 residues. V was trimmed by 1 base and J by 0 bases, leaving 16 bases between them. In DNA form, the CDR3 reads TGTGCCAGCAGCTTAGAGGTGGGGAGGGGCCGCTCCTATAATTCACCCCTCCACTTT. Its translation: CASSLEVGRGRSYNSPLHF.

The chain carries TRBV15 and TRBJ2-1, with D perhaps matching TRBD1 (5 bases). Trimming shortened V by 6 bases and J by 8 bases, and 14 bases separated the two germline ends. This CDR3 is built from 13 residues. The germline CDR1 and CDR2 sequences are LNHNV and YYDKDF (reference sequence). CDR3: CATRAGNDDEQFF. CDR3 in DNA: TGTGCCACCAGGGCAGGGAACGACGATGAGCAGTTCTTC.

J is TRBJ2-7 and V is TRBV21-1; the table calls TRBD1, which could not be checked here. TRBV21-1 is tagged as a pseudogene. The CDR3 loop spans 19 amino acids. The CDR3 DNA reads TGTGCCAGCAGCAAAGCGGGTAGGGGGGCCCGGGACAGGGTACGAGAGCAGTACTTC. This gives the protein CASSKAGRGARDRVREQYF.

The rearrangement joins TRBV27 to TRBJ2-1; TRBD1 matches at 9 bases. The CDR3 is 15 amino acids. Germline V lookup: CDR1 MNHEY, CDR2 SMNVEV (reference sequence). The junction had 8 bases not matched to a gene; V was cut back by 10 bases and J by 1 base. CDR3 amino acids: CATQTGTGSYNEQFF. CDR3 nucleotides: TGTGCCACCCAAACCGGGACAGGGTCCTACAATGAGCAGTTCTTC.

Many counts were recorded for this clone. The CDR3 spells CASSLRPGTGGADTEQYF. The DNA of the CDR3 is TGTGCCAGCAGCTTAAGACCCGGGACAGGGGGCGCGGATACCGAGCAGTACTTC. The V call is TRBV7-8, the J call TRBJ2-7; 12 bases fit TRBD1. Trimming cost V 2 bases and J 6 bases; bases outside gene matches: 14. Per the germline V gene, CDR1 is SGHVS and CDR2 is FQNEAQ. CDR3 length: 18 amino acids.

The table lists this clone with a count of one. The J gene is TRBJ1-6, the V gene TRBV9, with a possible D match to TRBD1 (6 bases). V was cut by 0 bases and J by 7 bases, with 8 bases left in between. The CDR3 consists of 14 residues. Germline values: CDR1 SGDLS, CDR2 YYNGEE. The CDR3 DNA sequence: TGTGCCAGCAGCGTAGAAGGGGGAAATTCACCCCTCCACTTT. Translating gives CASSVEGGNSPLHF.

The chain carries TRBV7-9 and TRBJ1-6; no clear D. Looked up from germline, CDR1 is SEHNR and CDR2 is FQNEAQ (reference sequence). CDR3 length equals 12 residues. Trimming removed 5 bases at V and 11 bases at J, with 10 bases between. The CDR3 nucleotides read TGTGCCAGCAGCCGGACTGGGGCACCCCTCCACTTT. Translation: CASSRTGAPLHF.

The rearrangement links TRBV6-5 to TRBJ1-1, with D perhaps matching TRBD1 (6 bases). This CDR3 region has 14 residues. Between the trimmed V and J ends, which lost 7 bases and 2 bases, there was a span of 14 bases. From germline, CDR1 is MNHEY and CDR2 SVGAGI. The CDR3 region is CASNEDRFNTEAFF. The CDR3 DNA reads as TGTGCCAGCAACGAAGACAGGTTTAACACTGAAGCTTTCTTT.

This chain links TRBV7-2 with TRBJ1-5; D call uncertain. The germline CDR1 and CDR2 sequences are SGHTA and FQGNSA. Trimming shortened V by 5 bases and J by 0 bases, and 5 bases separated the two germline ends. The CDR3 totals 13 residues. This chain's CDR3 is CASSRDSNQPQHF. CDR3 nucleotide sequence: TGTGCCAGCAGCCGAGATAGCAATCAGCCCCAGCATTTT. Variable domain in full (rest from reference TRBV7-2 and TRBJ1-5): GAGVSQSPSNKVTEKGKDVELRCDPISGHTALYWYRQSLGQGLEFLIYFQGNSAPDKSGLPSDRFSAERTGGSVSTLTIQRTQQEDSAVYLCASSRDSNQPQHFGDGTRLSIL.

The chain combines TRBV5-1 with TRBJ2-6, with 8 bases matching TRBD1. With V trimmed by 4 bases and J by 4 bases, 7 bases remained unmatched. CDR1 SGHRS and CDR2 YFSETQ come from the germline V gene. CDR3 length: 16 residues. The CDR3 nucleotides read TGCGCCAGCAGCAGAACAGGGGGTGAAGGGGCCAACGTCCTGACTTTC. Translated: CASSRTGGEGANVLTF.

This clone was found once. The CDR3 here is CASSPSETRSEQYF. The CDR3 DNA is TGTGCCAGCAGCCCCTCCGAGACTAGAAGCGAGCAGTACTTC. The V gene is TRBV7-6, the J gene TRBJ2-7; perhaps TRBD2 as D (6 bases). V lost 5 bases to trimming and J lost 6 bases, with 17 bases between them. Germline-derived CDR1 and CDR2 are SGHVS and FNYEAQ. CDR3 length: 14 residues.

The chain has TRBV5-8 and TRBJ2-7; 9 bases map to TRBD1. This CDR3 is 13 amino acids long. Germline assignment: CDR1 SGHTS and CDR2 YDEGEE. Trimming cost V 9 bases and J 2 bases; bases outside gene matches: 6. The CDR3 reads CANRDRVTYEQYF. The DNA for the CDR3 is TGTGCCAACCGGGACAGGGTCACCTACGAGCAGTACTTC.

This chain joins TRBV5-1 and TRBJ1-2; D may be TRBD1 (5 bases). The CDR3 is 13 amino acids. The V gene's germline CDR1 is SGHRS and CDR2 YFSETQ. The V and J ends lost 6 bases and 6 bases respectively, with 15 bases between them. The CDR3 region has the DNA TGCGCCAGCACCAGGGAGGGGATGAATGGCTACACCTTC. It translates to CASTREGMNGYTF.

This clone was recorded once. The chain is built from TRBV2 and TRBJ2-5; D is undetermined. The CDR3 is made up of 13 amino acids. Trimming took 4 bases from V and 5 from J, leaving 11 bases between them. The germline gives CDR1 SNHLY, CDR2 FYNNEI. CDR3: CASSGLLGETQYF. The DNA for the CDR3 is TGTGCCAGCAGTGGGCTCCTCGGGGAGACCCAGTACTTC.

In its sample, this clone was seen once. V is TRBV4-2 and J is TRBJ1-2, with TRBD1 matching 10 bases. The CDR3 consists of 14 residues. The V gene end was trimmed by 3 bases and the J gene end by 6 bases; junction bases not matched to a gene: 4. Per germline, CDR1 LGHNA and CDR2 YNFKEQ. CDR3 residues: CASSHAGTGDGYTF. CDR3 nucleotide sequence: TGTGCCAGCAGCCACGCCGGGACAGGGGATGGCTACACCTTC.

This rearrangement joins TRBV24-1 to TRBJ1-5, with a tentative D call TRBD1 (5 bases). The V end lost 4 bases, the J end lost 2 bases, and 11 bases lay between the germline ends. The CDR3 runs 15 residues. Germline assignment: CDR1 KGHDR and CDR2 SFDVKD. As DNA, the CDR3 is TGTGCCACCAGTGACCCGACAGTAGGCAATCAGCCCCAGCATTTT. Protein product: CATSDPTVGNQPQHF.

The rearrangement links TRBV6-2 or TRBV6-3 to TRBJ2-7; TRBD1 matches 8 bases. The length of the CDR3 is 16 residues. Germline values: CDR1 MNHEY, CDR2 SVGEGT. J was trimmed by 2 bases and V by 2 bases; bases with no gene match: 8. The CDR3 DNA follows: TGTGCCAGCAGTTACGGGATCGACAGGGGACCCTACGAGCAGTACTTC. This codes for CASSYGIDRGPYEQYF.

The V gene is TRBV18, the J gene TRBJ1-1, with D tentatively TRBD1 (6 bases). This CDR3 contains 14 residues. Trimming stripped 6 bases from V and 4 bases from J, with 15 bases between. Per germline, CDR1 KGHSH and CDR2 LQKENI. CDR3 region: CASSPQGTGTEAFF. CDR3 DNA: TGTGCCAGCTCGCCCCAGGGGACCGGCACTGAAGCTTTCTTT.

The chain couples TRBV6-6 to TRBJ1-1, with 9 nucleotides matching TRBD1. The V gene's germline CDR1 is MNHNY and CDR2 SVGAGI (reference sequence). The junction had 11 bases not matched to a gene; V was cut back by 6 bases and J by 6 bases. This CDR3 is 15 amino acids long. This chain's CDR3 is CASSPGGTGLPEAFF. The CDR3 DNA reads TGTGCCAGCAGCCCCGGCGGGACAGGGCTGCCTGAAGCTTTCTTT.

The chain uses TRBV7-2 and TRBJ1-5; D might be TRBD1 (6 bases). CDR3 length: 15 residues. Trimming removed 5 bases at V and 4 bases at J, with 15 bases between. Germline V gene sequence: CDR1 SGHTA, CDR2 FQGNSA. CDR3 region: CASSGALQGNQPQHF. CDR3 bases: TGTGCCAGCAGCGGCGCATTGCAGGGGAATCAGCCCCAGCATTTT.

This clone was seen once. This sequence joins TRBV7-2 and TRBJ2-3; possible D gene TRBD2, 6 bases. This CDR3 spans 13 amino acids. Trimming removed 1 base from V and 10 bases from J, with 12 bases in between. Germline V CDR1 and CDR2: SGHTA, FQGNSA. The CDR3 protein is CASSLGRRVAQYF. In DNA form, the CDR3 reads TGTGCCAGCAGCTTAGGACGGAGGGTAGCGCAGTATTTT.

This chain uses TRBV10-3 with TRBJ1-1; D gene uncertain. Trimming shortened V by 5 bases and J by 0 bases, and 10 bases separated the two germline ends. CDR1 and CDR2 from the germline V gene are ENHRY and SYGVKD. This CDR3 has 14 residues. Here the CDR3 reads CAISFDRLNTEAFF. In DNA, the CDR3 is TGTGCCATCAGTTTTGATCGGTTGAACACTGAAGCTTTCTTT.

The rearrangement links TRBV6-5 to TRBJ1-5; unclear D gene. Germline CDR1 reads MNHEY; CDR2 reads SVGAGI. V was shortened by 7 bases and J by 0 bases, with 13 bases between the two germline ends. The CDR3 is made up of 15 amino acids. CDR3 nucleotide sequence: TGTGCCAGCAAACCGAGGCAGAATAGCAATCAGCCCCAGCATTTT. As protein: CASKPRQNSNQPQHF.

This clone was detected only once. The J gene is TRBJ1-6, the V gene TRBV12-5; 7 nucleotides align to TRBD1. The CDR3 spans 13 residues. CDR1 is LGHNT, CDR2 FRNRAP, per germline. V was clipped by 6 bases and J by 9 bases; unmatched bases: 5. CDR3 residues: CASGRQGGSPLHF. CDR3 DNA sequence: TGTGCTAGTGGGAGACAGGGTGGTTCACCCCTCCACTTT.

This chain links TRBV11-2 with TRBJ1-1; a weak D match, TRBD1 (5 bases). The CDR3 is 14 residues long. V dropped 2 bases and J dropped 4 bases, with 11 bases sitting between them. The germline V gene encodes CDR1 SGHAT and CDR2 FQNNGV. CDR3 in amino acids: CASSLIPGVTEAFF. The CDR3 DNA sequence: TGTGCCAGCAGCTTAATTCCGGGGGTCACTGAAGCTTTCTTT.

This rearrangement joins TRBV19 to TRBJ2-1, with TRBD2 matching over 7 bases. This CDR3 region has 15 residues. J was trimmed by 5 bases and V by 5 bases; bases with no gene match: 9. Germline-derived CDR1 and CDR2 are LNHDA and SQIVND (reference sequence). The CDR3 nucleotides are TGTGCCAGTAGTTGGATCAGCGGGGCCAACAATGAGCAGTTCTTC. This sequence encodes CASSWISGANNEQFF.

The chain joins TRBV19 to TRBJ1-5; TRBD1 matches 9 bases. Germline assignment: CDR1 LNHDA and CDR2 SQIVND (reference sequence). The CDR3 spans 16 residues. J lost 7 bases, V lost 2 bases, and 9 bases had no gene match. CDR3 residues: CASSISRTGEVQPQHF. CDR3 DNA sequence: TGTGCCAGTAGTATATCCCGGACAGGGGAGGTCCAGCCCCAGCATTTT.

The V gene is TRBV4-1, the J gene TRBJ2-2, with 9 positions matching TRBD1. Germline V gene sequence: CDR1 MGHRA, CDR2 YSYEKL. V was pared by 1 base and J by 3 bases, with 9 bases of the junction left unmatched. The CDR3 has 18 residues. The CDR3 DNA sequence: TGCGCCAGCAGCCAAGGGGATAGGCGACAGGGGGACACCGGGGAGCTGTTTTTT. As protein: CASSQGDRRQGDTGELFF.

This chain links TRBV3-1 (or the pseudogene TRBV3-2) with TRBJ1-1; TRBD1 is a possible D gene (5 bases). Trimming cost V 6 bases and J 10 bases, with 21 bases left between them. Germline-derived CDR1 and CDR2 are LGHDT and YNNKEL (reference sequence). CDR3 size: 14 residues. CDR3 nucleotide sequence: TGTGCCAGCAGTAGTCGGGCAGGGCAAATTGTAGCTTTCTTT. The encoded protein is CASSSRAGQIVAFF.